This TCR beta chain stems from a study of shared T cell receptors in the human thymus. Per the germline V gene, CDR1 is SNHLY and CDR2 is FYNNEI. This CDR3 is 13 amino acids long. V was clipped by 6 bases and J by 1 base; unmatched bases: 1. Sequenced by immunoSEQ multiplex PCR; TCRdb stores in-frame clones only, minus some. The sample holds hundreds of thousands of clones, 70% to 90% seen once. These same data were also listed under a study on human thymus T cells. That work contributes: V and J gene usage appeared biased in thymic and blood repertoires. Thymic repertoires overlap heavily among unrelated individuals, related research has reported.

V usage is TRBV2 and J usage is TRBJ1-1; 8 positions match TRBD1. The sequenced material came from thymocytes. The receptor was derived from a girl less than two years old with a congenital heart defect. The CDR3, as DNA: TGTGCCAGCAGAGGGACAGGGAACACTGAAGCTTTCTTT. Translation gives CASRGTGNTEAFF.